What follows are 10 T cell receptor beta chains derived from one specimen sequenced in a study of cytomegalovirus exposure and HLA in healthy donors. The primer mix had 60 Vbeta and 13 Jbeta primers. Repertoires were generated with immunoSEQ multiplex PCR, while TCRdb's copy carries only in-frame clones and drops some. This table has 150,000 or so clones, approximately 80% appearing once. Sequencing was performed on PBMCs. The receptors were sampled from a male donor in good health and CMV-seropositive.

V and J are TRBV19 and TRBJ1-1, with D perhaps TRBD1 (6 bases). The length of the CDR3 is 15 residues. Trimming cost V 9 bases and J 4 bases, with 21 bases left between them. Germline V lookup: CDR1 LNHDA, CDR2 SQIVND (reference sequence). Written as DNA, the CDR3 is TGTGCCAGCGCCTTTTTGGGGGGGGCGGGCACTGAAGCTTTCTTT. This sequence encodes CASAFLGGAGTEAFF. The complete variable domain, with remaining parts taken from reference TRBV19 and TRBJ1-1, reads DGGITQSPKYLFRKEGQNVTLSCEQNLNHDAMYWYRQDPGQGLRLIYYSQIVNDFQKGDIAEGYSVSREKKESFPLTVTSAQKNPTAFYLCASAFLGGAGTEAFFGQGTRLTVV.

The V call is TRBV5-1, the J call TRBJ2-3, with D tentatively TRBD2 (5 bases). CDR3 size: 11 residues. With 10 bases removed from V and 6 bases from J, the gap between germline ends came to 12 bases. In germline, CDR1 is SGHRS, CDR2 YFSETQ. CDR3 sequence (DNA): TGCGCCTGCATGGAGGTGGATACGCAGTATTTT. Translation: CACMEVDTQYF.

The chain has TRBV12-5 and TRBJ2-1, with TRBD1 matching 8 bases. Per the germline V gene, CDR1 is LGHNT and CDR2 is FRNRAP. V was clipped by 3 bases and J by 8 bases; unmatched bases: 12. This CDR3 is 16 amino acids long. The CDR3 is CASGLLTGQVHHEQFF. The CDR3, as DNA: TGTGCTAGTGGTTTACTGACGGGACAGGTTCATCATGAGCAGTTCTTC.

V is TRBV5-4 and J is TRBJ2-3; D might be TRBD1 (6 bases). The CDR3 has 17 residues. The germline V and J ends were trimmed by 0 bases and 0 bases, with 14 bases remaining between them. Germline V lookup: CDR1 SGHNT, CDR2 YYREEE (reference sequence). DNA of the CDR3: TGTGCCAGCAGCTTGGTCCCCGACAGGCTGAGCACAGATACGCAGTATTTT. Its translation is CASSLVPDRLSTDTQYF.

A few counts support this clone. The chain carries TRBV5-1 and TRBJ1-1; no clear D. Per the germline V gene, CDR1 is SGHRS and CDR2 is YFSETQ. The CDR3 loop spans 15 amino acids. V was shortened by 1 base and J by 1 base, with 11 bases between the two germline ends. CDR3 amino acids: CASSLSYPGNTEAFF. The CDR3 DNA sequence: TGCGCCAGCAGCTTGTCTTACCCGGGGAACACTGAAGCTTTCTTT.

This chain uses TRBV7-2 with TRBJ2-1; TRBD2 matches at 8 bases. Trimming at V came to 4 bases and at J to 5 bases, leaving 16 bases not matched to a gene. The CDR3 totals 18 residues. Germline CDR1 reads SGHTA; CDR2 reads FQGNSA. Here the CDR3 DNA reads TGTGCCAGCAGCTCTAGTTGGGGCGCTAGCGGGCGAAACAATGAGCAGTTCTTC. It codes for CASSSSWGASGRNNEQFF.

The chain employs TRBV7-2 and TRBJ2-5, with 9 bases matching TRBD1. The CDR3 has 14 residues. CDR1 SGHTA and CDR2 FQGNSA come from the germline V gene. The trim removed 5 bases at V and 5 bases at J, leaving 6 bases unmatched. The CDR3 DNA reads as TGTGCCAGCAGCCCCGACAGGGGGTGGGAGACCCAGTACTTC. Translation gives CASSPDRGWETQYF.

This chain connects TRBV7-6 to TRBJ1-6; D is unclear. The ends were cut back, 4 bases at V and 8 bases at J, with 18 bases in the middle. The CDR3 runs 16 residues. Germline CDR1 SGHVS, CDR2 FNYEAQ. CDR3 region: CASSSRLSRLDSPLHF. Here the CDR3 DNA reads TGTGCCAGCAGCTCCCGACTGTCACGCCTTGATTCACCCCTCCACTTT.

This chain joins TRBV4-1 and TRBJ2-1, with D unresolved. CDR3 length: 16 amino acids. V was cut by 1 base and J by 2 bases, with 12 bases left in between. Germline CDR1 and CDR2: MGHRA and YSYEKL. Here the CDR3 reads CASSQGDAGAYNEQFF. The CDR3 DNA follows: TGCGCCAGCAGCCAAGGAGACGCAGGCGCCTACAATGAGCAGTTCTTC.

The rearrangement links TRBV27 to TRBJ2-7; TRBD2 matches 7 bases. CDR1 and CDR2 from the germline V gene are MNHEY and SMNVEV (reference sequence). The CDR3 is made up of 14 amino acids. The V and J ends lost 3 bases and 3 bases, in that order; junction bases with no gene match: 5. As DNA, the CDR3 is TGTGCCAGCAGTTTTAGGGCGGGAGACTACGAGCAGTACTTC. This gives the protein CASSFRAGDYEQYF.